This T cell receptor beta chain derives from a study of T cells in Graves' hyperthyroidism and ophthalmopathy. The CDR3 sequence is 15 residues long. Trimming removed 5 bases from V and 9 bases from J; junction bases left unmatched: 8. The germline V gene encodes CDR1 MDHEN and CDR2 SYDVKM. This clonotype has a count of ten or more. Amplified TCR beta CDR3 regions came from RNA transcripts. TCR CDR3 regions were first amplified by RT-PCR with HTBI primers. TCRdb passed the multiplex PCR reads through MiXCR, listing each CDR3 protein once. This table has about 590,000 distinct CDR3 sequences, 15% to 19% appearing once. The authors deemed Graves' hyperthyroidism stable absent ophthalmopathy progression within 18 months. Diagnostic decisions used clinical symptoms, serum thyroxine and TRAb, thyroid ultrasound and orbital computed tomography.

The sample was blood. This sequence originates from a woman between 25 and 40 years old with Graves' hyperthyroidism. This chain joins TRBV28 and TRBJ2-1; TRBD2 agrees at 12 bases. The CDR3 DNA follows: TGTGCCAGCAGTCCGCCTAGCGGGAGGGCCTGTGAGCAGTTCTTC. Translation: CASSPPSGRACEQFF.